This T cell receptor beta chain was profiled in a study of cytomegalovirus exposure and HLA in healthy donors. Across the whole study: The same platform as the approximately 670 first-cohort repertoires was used for the 110 or so validation repertoires, a later analysis reported.

The assay was immunoSEQ multiplex PCR, and TCRdb's table has in-frame clones only and misses some. The profile covers tens of thousands of clones, with roughly 95% appearing a single time and 2.5% to 4% taken by the ten largest. Trimming removed 5 bases at V and 8 bases at J, with 12 bases between. The CDR3 sequence is 11 residues long. From germline, CDR1 is SQVTM and CDR2 ANQGSEA. This clone was found once. Sequencing was performed on PBMCs. This chain joins TRBV29-1 and TRBJ1-1, with unresolved D. This sequence was found in a woman between 18 and 29 years old in good health and CMV-seropositive. This chain's CDR3 is CSVIFGGEAFF. For the CDR3, the DNA is TGCAGCGTTATTTTTGGAGGGGAAGCTTTCTTT.